This T cell receptor (beta chain) appears in the sequencing data of a study of T cell responses to AZD1222 COVID-19 vaccine. As for the study in general: Combined were second doses at about 4 or about 12 weeks.

Broader study findings: Nearly half of spike-specific TCRs reportedly target unmutated variant regions.

V shed 2 bases and J 1 base; nucleotides not matched to a gene: 5. Germline V gene sequence: CDR1 ENHRY, CDR2 SYGVKD. The CDR3 sequence is 16 residues long. TCRdb keeps only in-frame clones here, not all; method: immunoSEQ multiplex PCR. The table records roughly 99,000 clones, 75% to 90% of them present only once. This clone was recorded a few times. Its antigen is unknown. This sequence originates from an adult in good health. V usage is TRBV10-3 and J usage is TRBJ1-1; TRBD1 matches 9 bases. The specimen comprised peripheral blood, sampled on day 0 of AZD1222 vaccination. CDR3 in DNA: TGTGCCATCAGTGAGCCAGGACAGGGGCCGAACACTGAAGCTTTCTTT. This translates into CAISEPGQGPNTEAFF.